This entry lists 8 T cell receptor beta chains sequenced from one sample in a study of metastatic and nonmetastatic thyroid tumors. Thyroid surgery took place with no prior treatment in any patient. Using MiXCR, TCRdb reanalyzed the PCR reads. Of some 33,000 clones in the sample, 15% were seen once. The sequenced sample was blood. Receptors originate from a male donor with papillary thyroid cancer or a benign thyroid nodule (not recorded which). Some clones in this sample may be carry-over from other donors' samples.

A remark on this clone: A much larger clone lies a single base off, so this may be a read error. The chain employs TRBV5-4 and TRBJ2-5; the D gene is possibly TRBD2 (6 bases). Germline V gives CDR1 SGHNT, CDR2 YYREEE (reference sequence). The CDR3 has 15 residues. DNA of the CDR3: TGTGCCATCAGCTTGGCGGGGTTGGAGCAAGAGACCCAGTACTTC. This gives the protein CAISLAGLEQETQYF.

Only a few counts were recorded for this clone. This may be a read error, as it is one base from a much larger clone. The rearrangement links TRBV29-1 to TRBJ1-5; the D gene is possibly TRBD1 (5 bases). Germline assignment: CDR1 SQVTM and CDR2 ANQGSEA. This CDR3 is 12 amino acids long. The CDR3 is CIAGTEAGPQHF. CDR3 bases: TGCATCGCAGGGACGGAGGCGGGTCCCCAGCATTTT.

This clone occurred many times. The chain combines TRBV5-1 with TRBJ2-1; D is possibly TRBD1 (6 bases). CDR3 length: 16 amino acids. Trimming shortened V by 5 bases and J by 4 bases, and 19 bases separated the two germline ends. Germline-derived CDR1 and CDR2 are SGHRS and YFSETQ. CDR3 sequence: CASSYGGLTSYNEQFF. The CDR3, as DNA: TGCGCCAGCAGTTATGGGGGCCTCACTTCTTACAATGAGCAGTTCTTC.

This clone was seen many times. V gene TRBV29-1 combines with J gene TRBJ2-7, with 8 nucleotides matching TRBD1. There are 11 residues in the CDR3. After removal of 7 bases from V and 4 bases from J, the junction contained 3 bases not matched to a gene. The germline CDR1 and CDR2 sequences are SQVTM and ANQGSEA. This chain's CDR3 is CSGGQGYEQYF. Written as DNA, the CDR3 is TGCAGCGGAGGACAGGGATACGAGCAGTACTTC.

This clone was counted at least ten times. The chain couples TRBV30 to TRBJ1-3; 8 bases align to TRBD1. CDR1 is GTSNPN, CDR2 SVGIG, per germline (reference sequence). The CDR3 extends over 12 amino acids. V dropped 6 bases and J dropped 4; count of bases not matched to a gene: 2. The CDR3 loop is CACRQGGNTIYF. For the CDR3, the DNA is TGTGCCTGCCGACAGGGGGGAAACACCATATATTTT.

Note on this clone: Possible read error: a much larger clone is one base away. The V and J genes are TRBV11-3 and TRBJ2-7; tentatively, D is TRBD2 (7 bases). V was trimmed by 2 bases and J by 8 bases, leaving 22 bases between them. Looked up from germline, CDR1 is SGHNT and CDR2 is YENEEA. The CDR3 loop spans 16 amino acids. The chain's CDR3 is CASSLLSAGAVGKQYF. Here the CDR3 DNA reads TGTGCCAGCAGCTTACTCTCTGCGGGGGCGGTGGGGAAGCAGTACTTC.

This clone occurred many times. The chain carries TRBV2 and TRBJ2-6; 10 bases line up with TRBD1. This CDR3 has 17 amino acids. Germline trimming cut 4 bases from V and 2 bases from J; bases unmatched to any gene: 5. CDR1 is SNHLY, CDR2 FYNNEI, per germline. The CDR3 DNA is TGTGCCAGCAGTGGAGCCGGACAGGGGGCTGGGGCCAACGTCCTGACTTTC. Its translation: CASSGAGQGAGANVLTF.

This clone was seen many times. This sequence joins TRBV2 and TRBJ2-5; D is unresolved. Germline V gives CDR1 SNHLY, CDR2 FYNNEI. This CDR3 has 13 amino acids. V was shortened by 9 bases and J by 4 bases, with 15 bases between the two germline ends. The CDR3 DNA reads TGTGCCAGAACTTCTGGCTCGGGAGAGACCCAGTACTTC. Translating gives CARTSGSGETQYF. Based on the CDR3 plus reference TRBV2 and TRBJ2-5, the full variable domain is EPEVTQTPSHQVTQMGQEVILRCVPISNHLYFYWYRQILGQKVEFLVSFYNNEISEKSEIFDDQFSVERPDGSNFTLKIRSTKLEDSAMYFCARTSGSGETQYFGPGTRLLVL.